This TCR beta chain emerged from a study of T cells after yellow fever vaccination (dated by TCRdb to the late 2010s). Regarding the research as a whole: The SMART-Seq v4 Ultra Low Input RNA kit was used to prepare libraries from fractions with low cell numbers. Bulk PBMC replicates and cell subsets were isolated from blood drawn at multiple timepoints before and after both primary and secondary immunization. To follow T-cell clones before and after primary and booster YFV17D yellow fever vaccination, bulk TCR alpha and beta repertoires were sequenced over time. Two healthy male donors made up the cohort, one aged 18 to 30 years and the other aged 30 to 39 years.

The CDR3, from cysteine to phenylalanine, totals 15 residues. The DNA shown is the 45-base CDR3, in frame from base 1. Germline trimming amounts to 7 bases on V and 5 bases on J, with 13 as the count of junction bases outside the gene matches. Looking up the germline V gene yields CDR1 SNHLY and CDR2 FYNNEI. TCR cDNA was synthesized by 5'RACE template switching, through which a universal primer site and unique molecular identifiers were introduced. cDNA synthesis was primed from both the TCR alpha and TCR beta constant segments. Library amplification involved two PCR steps, and the second step added sample barcodes and sequencing adapters. Sequencing of libraries was performed on Illumina HiSeq 2500 (2x100 bp) or NovaSeq (2x150 bp). Turning to the authors' computational methods: MIGEC handled demultiplexing of reads and collapsing into UMI consensus sequences, while MiXCR performed V(D)J alignment. Clonotypes responding to the vaccine were identified with edgeR on replicate PBMC samples, with the criteria of FDR below 0.01 and a log2 fold change above 5 up to day 15. Each bulk clonotype received a CD4 or CD8 identity based on whether the sequenced CD4 or CD8 repertoire contained that clonotype at higher abundance. In-frame beta chains were kept once TCRdb had trimmed the public reads at Q25 with fastp and called clones with MiXCR. Rows are combined by CDR3 protein, so each entry shows the most common genes and DNA. The V and J calls reflect TCRdb's pipeline rather than the authors' work. In all, the sample holds some 670,000 distinct CDR3 sequences, and over 9% of those were seen once. 15% of the sample rests with the top ten.

What the study reported, not specific to this receptor: The study included only a couple of donors, which limits how far the findings can be generalized. Computational filtering was required because FACS-sorted repertoires could contain abundant contaminating clonotypes from the bulk population. The secondary T-cell response was weaker than the primary response but faster, peaking on day 5 instead of day 15. A small share of clonotypes occurred in both CD4 and CD8 compartments, likely arising from convergent recombination. After the booster, most of the clones that had expanded following primary vaccination were detected again (96% of CD4 and 85% to 90% of CD8), which suggests that memory was broadly maintained.

This specimen's treatment or condition label, per the study, means: live attenuated yellow fever vaccine strain. At each blood-draw timepoint, two biological replicates of bulk PBMCs were collected. PBMCs were isolated from peripheral blood using a standard Ficoll-Paque protocol. TriZol was used to extract RNA from bulk PBMCs, from CD4 and CD8 fractions, and from dextramer-positive and dextramer-negative fractions. Concerning this clonotype itself: Its antigen remains unidentified. The record has no base qualities; no much larger clone is one base away.

The starting material was PBMCs, obtained on the day of the yellow fever booster vaccination. The sequence came from a man aged 30-40 years who received the YFV17D yellow fever vaccine. The chain uses TRBV2 and TRBJ2-5; TRBD2 agrees with 7 junctional bases. For the CDR3, the sequence is CASTLDSGARETQYF. The base sequence is TGTGCCAGCACACTCGACAGCGGGGCGCGGGAGACCCAGTACTTC.